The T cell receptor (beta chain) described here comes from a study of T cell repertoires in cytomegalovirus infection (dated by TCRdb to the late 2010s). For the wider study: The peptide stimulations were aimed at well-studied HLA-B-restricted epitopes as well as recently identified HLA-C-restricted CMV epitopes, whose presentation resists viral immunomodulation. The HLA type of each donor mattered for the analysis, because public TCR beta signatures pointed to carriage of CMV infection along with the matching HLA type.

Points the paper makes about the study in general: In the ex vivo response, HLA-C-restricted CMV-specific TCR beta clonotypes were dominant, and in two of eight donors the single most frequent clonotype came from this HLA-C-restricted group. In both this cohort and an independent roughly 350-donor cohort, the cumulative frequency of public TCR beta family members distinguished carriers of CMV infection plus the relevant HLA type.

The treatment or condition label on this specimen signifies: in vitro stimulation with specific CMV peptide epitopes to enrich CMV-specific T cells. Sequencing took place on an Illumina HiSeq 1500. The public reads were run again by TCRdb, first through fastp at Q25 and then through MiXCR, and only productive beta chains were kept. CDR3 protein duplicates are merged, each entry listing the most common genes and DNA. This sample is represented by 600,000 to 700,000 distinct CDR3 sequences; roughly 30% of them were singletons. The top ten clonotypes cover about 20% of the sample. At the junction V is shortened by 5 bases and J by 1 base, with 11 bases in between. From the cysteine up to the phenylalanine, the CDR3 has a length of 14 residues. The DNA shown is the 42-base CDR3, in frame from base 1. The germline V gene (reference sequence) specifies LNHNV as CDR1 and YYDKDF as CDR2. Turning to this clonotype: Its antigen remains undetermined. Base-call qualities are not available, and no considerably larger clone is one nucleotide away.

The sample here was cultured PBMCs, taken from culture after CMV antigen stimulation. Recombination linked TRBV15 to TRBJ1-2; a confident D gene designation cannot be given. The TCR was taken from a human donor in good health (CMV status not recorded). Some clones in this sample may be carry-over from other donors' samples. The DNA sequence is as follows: TGTGCCACCAGCCCCCAGAGGGATAACTATGGCTACACCTTC. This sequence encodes CATSPQRDNYGYTF. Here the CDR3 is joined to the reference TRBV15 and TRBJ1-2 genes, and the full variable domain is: DAMVIQNPRYQVTQFGKPVTLSCSQTLNHNVMYWYQQKSSQAPKLLFHYYDKDFNNEADTPDNFQSRRPNTSFCFLDIRSPGLGDTAMYLCATSPQRDNYGYTFGSGTRLTVV.